The TCR beta chain under discussion was sequenced for a study of blood T cell repertoires in COVID-19. CDR1 is MNHEY and CDR2 is SMNVEV in the germline V gene (reference sequence). V was trimmed by 6 bases and J by 8 bases, leaving 11 bases between them. The CDR3 totals 12 residues. TCRdb's copy holds only in-frame clones and misses some; the assay was immunoSEQ multiplex PCR. In the table there are around 280,000 clones, around 90% of which are singletons. For recovered donors of Cohort 3, there were two negative PCRs, clearance, or symptom resolution. Sequenced sample: PBMCs or T cells enriched from blood (not recorded which). The rearrangement uses TRBV27 and TRBJ2-1; weak D call: TRBD1 (6 bases). The sequence was collected from a woman aged 40 to 49 who had recovered from COVID-19. The CDR3 DNA sequence: TGTGCCAGCAGGCAAGCAGGGGATGAGCAGTTCTTC. Encoded protein: CASRQAGDEQFF.